The source of this T cell receptor (beta chain) is a study of T cell repertoires in aging, cancer and after chemotherapy. At the level of the study: Glioblastoma patients receiving temozolomide-based therapy gave paired samples before and after chemotherapy. Points from the study as a whole: In cancer patients, declining TCR diversity with age involved lost richness and lost evenness. Immunological memory after chemotherapy cannot be judged from the repertoire data.

Germline V gene sequence: CDR1 MNHNS, CDR2 SASEGT. The V and J ends lost 6 bases and 1 base respectively, with 9 bases between them. There are 13 residues in the CDR3. To note about this clonotype: Its target is unknown.

TRB rearrangements spanning V, D and J were amplified using mixed TRB-A/B primers. Via MiXCR, TCRdb re-called the multiplex PCR reads, giving one row per CDR3 protein. The repertoire holds about 4,500 distinct CDR3 sequences, 64% seen once, with 25% to 30% in the top ten. TCR beta rearrangements were amplified from peripheral blood genomic DNA. The chain combines TRBV6-1 with TRBJ1-2; D perhaps matches TRBD1 (5 bases). Sequenced input: blood. This TCR came from a human donor with a solid tumor. The CDR3 coding sequence is TGTGCCAGCAGGAGTGGGGGTAACTATGGCTACACCTTC. It yields the protein CASRSGGNYGYTF.